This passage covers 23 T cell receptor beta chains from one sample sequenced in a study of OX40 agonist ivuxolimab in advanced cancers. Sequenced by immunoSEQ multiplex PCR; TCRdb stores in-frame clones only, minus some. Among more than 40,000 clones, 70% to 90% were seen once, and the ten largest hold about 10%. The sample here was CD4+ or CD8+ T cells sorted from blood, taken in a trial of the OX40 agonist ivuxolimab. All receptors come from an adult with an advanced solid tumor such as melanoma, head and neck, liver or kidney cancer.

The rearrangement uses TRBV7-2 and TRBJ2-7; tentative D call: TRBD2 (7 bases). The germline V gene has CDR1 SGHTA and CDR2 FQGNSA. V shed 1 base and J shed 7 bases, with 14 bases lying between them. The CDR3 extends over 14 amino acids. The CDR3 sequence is CASSLGGGAREQYF. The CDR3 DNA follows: TGTGCCAGCAGCTTAGGAGGGGGGGCAAGGGAGCAGTACTTC.

The chain's CDR3 is CASSLQLAGGENYEQYF. The CDR3 bases are TGTGCCAGCAGTTTACAACTAGCGGGAGGTGAGAACTACGAGCAGTACTTC. The V and J genes are TRBV28 and TRBJ2-7, with 12 bases that match TRBD2. With 2 bases clipped from V and 3 bases from J, the junction kept 8 bases outside the gene matches. The CDR3 is made up of 17 amino acids. Germline V lookup: CDR1 MDHEN, CDR2 SYDVKM.

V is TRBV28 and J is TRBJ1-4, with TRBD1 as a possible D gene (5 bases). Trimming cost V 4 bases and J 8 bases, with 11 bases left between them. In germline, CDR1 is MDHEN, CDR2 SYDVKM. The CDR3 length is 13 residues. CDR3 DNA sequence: TGTGCCAGCAGTTACCCTGGGGACGAAAAACTGTTTTTT. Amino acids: CASSYPGDEKLFF.

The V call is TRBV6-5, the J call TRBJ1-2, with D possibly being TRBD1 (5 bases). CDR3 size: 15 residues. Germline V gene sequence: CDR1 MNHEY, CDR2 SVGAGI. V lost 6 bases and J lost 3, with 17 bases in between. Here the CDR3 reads CASRIGADSYYGYTF. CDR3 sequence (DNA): TGTGCCAGCAGAATAGGGGCAGACAGCTACTATGGCTACACCTTC.

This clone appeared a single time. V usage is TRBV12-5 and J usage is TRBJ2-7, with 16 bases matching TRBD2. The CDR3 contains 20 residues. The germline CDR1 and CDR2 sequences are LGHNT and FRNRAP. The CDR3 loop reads CAIRHCEGLAGGPGSYEQYF. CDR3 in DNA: TGTGCAATACGGCATTGTGAGGGACTAGCGGGGGGGCCGGGGTCCTACGAGCAGTACTTC.

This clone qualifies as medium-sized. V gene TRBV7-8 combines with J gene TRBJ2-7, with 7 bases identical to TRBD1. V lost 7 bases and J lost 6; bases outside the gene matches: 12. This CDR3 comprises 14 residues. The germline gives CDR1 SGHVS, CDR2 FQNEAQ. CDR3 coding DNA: TGTGCCAGCACCGGGACAGAGGTTCGAGGCGAGCAGTACTTC. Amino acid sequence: CASTGTEVRGEQYF.

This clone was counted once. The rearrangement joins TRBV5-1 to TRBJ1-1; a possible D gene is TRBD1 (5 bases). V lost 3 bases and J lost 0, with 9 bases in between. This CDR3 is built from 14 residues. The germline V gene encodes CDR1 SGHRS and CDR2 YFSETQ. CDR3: CASSSGGVNTEAFF. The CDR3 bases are TGCGCCAGCAGCTCGGGAGGGGTGAACACTGAAGCTTTCTTT. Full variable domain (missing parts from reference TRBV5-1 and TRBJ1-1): KAGVTQTPRYLIKTRGQQVTLSCSPISGHRSVSWYQQTPGQGLQFLFEYFSETQRNKGNFPGRFSGRQFSNSRSEMNVSTLELGDSALYLCASSSGGVNTEAFFGQGTRLTVV.

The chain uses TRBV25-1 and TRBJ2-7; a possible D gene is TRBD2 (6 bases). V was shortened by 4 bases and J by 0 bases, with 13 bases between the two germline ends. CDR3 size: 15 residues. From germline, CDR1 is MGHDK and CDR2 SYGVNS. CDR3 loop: CASSVSGSSSYEQYF. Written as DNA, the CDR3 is TGTGCCAGCAGTGTAAGCGGGTCGAGCTCCTACGAGCAGTACTTC.

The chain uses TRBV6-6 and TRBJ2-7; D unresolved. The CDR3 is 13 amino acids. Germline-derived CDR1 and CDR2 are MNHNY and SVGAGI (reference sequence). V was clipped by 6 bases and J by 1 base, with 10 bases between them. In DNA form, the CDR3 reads TGTGCCAGCAGCCCCATAGCTTCCTACGAGCAGTACTTC. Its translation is CASSPIASYEQYF.

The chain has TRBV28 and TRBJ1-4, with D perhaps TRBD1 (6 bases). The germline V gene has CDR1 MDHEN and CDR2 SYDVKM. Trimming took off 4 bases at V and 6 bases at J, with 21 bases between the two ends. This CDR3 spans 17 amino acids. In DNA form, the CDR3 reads TGTGCCAGCAGTTCGCCCGGCTTCGGGGGGCCCCATGAAAAACTGTTTTTT. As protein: CASSSPGFGGPHEKLFF.

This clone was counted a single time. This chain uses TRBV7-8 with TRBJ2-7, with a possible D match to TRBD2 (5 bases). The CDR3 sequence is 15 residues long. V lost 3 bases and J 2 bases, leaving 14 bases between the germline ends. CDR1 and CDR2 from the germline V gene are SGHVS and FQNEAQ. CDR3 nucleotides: TGTGCCAGCAGCTTGGGTCTAGCCGGTGCCTACGAGCAGTACTTC. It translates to CASSLGLAGAYEQYF.

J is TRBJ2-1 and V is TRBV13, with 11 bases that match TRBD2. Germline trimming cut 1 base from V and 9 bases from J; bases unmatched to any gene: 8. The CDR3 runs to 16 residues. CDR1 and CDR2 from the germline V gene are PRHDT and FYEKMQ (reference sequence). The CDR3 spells CASSLVAGGPRSEQFF. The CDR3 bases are TGTGCCAGCAGCTTAGTAGCGGGGGGGCCCCGTAGTGAGCAGTTCTTC.

The CDR3 DNA follows: TGTGCCAGCAGCCTCGATCGGGACAGGGAGGGAAACACCATATATTTT. It yields the protein CASSLDRDREGNTIYF. The chain uses TRBV5-4 and TRBJ1-3, with TRBD1 matching over 9 bases. From germline, CDR1 is SGHNT and CDR2 YYREEE (reference sequence). CDR3 size: 16 residues. The junction had 9 bases not matched to a gene; V was cut back by 4 bases and J by 4 bases.

CDR3 DNA sequence: TGTGCCAGCAGTGAGTTCGAGGGGCCTAACACTGAAGCTTTCTTT. Protein product: CASSEFEGPNTEAFF. The chain links TRBV6-1 to TRBJ1-1; TRBD1 might be the D (5 bases). With 3 bases removed from V and 2 bases from J, the gap between germline ends came to 13 bases. The CDR3 is 15 amino acids. CDR1 and CDR2 from the germline V gene are MNHNS and SASEGT.

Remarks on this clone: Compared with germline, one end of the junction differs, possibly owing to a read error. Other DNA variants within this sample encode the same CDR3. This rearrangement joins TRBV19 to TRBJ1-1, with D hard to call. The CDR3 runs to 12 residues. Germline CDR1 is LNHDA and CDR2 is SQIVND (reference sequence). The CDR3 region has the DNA TGCGCCAGCCTAGCCGGTAACACTGAAGCTTTCTTT. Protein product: CASLAGNTEAFF. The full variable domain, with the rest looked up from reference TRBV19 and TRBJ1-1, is DGGITQSPKYLFRKEGQNVTLSCEQNLNHDAMYWYRQDPGQGLRLIYYSQIVNDFQKGDIAEGYSVSREKKESFPLTVTSAQKNPTAFYLCASLAGNTEAFFGQGTRLTVV.

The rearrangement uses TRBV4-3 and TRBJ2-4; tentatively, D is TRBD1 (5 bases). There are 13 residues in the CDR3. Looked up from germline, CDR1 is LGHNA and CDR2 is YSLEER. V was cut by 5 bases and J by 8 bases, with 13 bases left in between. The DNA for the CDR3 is TGCGCCAGCAGCGATGGACAAGGTGACATTCAGTACTTC. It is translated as CASSDGQGDIQYF.

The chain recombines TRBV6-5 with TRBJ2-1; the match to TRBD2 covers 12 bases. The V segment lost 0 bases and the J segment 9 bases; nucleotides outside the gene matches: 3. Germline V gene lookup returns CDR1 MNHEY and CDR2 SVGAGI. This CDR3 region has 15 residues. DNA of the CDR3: TGTGCCAGCAGTTACTCGATGGGACTAGCGGGTGAGCAGTTCTTC. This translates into CASSYSMGLAGEQFF.

The CDR3 DNA sequence: TGCGCCAGCAGCTTGGGGGGGACCCACTACGAGCAGTACTTC. It encodes CASSLGGTHYEQYF. This chain links TRBV5-1 with TRBJ2-7, with D tentatively TRBD1 or TRBD2 (5 bases each). The germline gives CDR1 SGHRS, CDR2 YFSETQ. With 0 bases removed from V and 3 bases from J, the gap between germline ends came to 10 bases. This CDR3 contains 14 residues.

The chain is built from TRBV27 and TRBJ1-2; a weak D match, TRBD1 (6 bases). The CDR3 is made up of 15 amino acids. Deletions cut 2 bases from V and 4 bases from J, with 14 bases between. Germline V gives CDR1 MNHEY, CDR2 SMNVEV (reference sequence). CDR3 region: CASSLTPGARYGYTF. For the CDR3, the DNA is TGTGCCAGCAGTTTAACGCCAGGGGCCCGCTATGGCTACACCTTC.

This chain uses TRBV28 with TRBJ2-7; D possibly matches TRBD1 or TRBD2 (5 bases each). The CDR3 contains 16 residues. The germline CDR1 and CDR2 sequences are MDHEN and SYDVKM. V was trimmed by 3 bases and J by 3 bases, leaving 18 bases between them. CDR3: CASSFGAVGVNYEQYF. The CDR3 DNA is TGTGCCAGCAGTTTCGGGGCAGTTGGGGTCAACTACGAGCAGTACTTC.

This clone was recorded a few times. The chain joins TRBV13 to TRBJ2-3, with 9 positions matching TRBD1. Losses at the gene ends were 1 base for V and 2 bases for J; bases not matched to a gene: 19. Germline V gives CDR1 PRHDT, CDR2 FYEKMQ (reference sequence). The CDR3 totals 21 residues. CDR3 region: CASSLEGGTGRNYLNTDTQYF. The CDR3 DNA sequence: TGTGCCAGCAGCTTAGAGGGGGGGACAGGGAGAAATTACTTGAACACAGATACGCAGTATTTT.

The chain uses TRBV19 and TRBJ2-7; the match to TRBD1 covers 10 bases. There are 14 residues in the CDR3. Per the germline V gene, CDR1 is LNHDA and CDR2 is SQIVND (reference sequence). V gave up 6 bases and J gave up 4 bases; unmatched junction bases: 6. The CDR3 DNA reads TGTGCCAGTAGGCCGGGACAGGGGAAGTACGAGCAGTACTTC. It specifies CASRPGQGKYEQYF.

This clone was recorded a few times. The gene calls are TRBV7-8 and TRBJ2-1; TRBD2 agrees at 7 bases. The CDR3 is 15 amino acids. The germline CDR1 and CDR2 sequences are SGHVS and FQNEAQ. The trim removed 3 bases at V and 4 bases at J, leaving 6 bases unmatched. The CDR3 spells CASSLEHSGYNEQFF. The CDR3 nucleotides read TGTGCCAGCAGCTTGGAACATAGCGGGTACAATGAGCAGTTCTTC.